The 9 T cell receptor beta chains presented below share a single source sample, sequenced in a study of response to subunit inactivated influenza vaccine. Using its own MiXCR run on the RT-PCR reads, TCRdb lists one record per CDR3 protein. The profile shows about 620,000 distinct CDR3 sequences, 10% to 15% of them singletons. This material consisted of PBMCs from blood, taken on the day of vaccination. These receptors all stem from a man aged 45 to 65 who received an inactivated influenza vaccine.

This clonotype was seen a few times. This chain links TRBV6-1 with TRBJ2-1; the D gene is possibly TRBD2 (7 bases). V was trimmed by 6 bases and J by 0 bases, leaving 15 bases between them. The germline CDR1 and CDR2 sequences are MNHNS and SASEGT. This CDR3 comprises 16 residues. CDR3 DNA: TGTGCCAGCAGCCCGTCGGGGGGCAACTCCTACAATGAGCAGTTCTTC. This translates into CASSPSGGNSYNEQFF.

In this sample, this clonotype turned up many times. The CDR3 DNA reads TGTGCCATCAGTGGGAGGACTAGCGGGCTGAATGAGCAGTTCTTC. Its protein is CAISGRTSGLNEQFF. This rearrangement joins TRBV10-3 to TRBJ2-1; 11 positions agree with TRBD2. Losses at the gene ends were 4 bases for V and 7 bases for J; bases not matched to a gene: 6. This CDR3 contains 15 residues. CDR1 and CDR2 from the germline V gene are ENHRY and SYGVKD.

This chain uses TRBV5-1 with TRBJ2-2; D may be TRBD1 (6 bases). The CDR3 extends over 15 amino acids. Trimming shortened V by 3 bases and J by 2 bases, and 11 bases separated the two germline ends. Per germline, CDR1 SGHRS and CDR2 YFSETQ. This chain's CDR3 is CASSYRVLNTGELFF. The CDR3, as DNA: TGCGCCAGCAGCTACAGGGTTTTAAACACCGGGGAGCTGTTTTTT.

There are a few counts of this clonotype. The CDR3 DNA reads as TGCAGCGACCGACTTGGCTATGGCTACACCTTC. It translates to CSDRLGYGYTF. This rearrangement joins TRBV29-1 to TRBJ1-2, with D unresolved. The V end was cut by 7 bases, the J end by 4 bases, with 10 bases between. The CDR3 contains 11 residues. Germline-derived CDR1 and CDR2 are SQVTM and ANQGSEA.

This clonotype was counted ten times or more. The J gene is TRBJ2-1, the V gene TRBV7-2, with D possibly matching TRBD2 (5 bases). Trimming removed 5 bases at V and 3 bases at J, with 11 bases between. Looked up from germline, CDR1 is SGHTA and CDR2 is FQGNSA. This CDR3 is built from 14 residues. The CDR3 DNA reads as TGTGCCAGCAGCCCGGGCCGGGACTACAATGAGCAGTTCTTC. As protein: CASSPGRDYNEQFF. The full variable domain, in which reference TRBV7-2 and TRBJ2-1 provide the parts outside the CDR3, is GAGVSQSPSNKVTEKGKDVELRCDPISGHTALYWYRQSLGQGLEFLIYFQGNSAPDKSGLPSDRFSAERTGGSVSTLTIQRTQQEDSAVYLCASSPGRDYNEQFFGPGTRLTVL.

This clonotype has only a few counts. The chain uses TRBV5-6 and TRBJ1-1; TRBD1 might be the D (5 bases). The germline V gene has CDR1 SGHDT and CDR2 YYEEEE. The CDR3 has 16 residues. V was trimmed by 4 bases and J by 4 bases, leaving 20 bases between them. DNA of the CDR3: TGTGCCAGCAGCCCGTTGAATGGTCAGGGCGTCACTGAAGCTTTCTTT. Protein product: CASSPLNGQGVTEAFF.

The V gene is TRBV10-2, the J gene TRBJ1-1; D may be TRBD1 (6 bases). V was pared by 6 bases and J by 3 bases, with 14 bases between. Germline CDR1 WSHSY, CDR2 SAAADI. The CDR3 extends over 14 amino acids. The chain's CDR3 is CASRPTGLDTEAFF. CDR3 bases: TGCGCCAGCAGACCAACAGGGTTGGACACTGAAGCTTTCTTT.

This clonotype was seen many times. The chain is built from TRBV12-3 or TRBV12-4 and TRBJ2-7; maybe TRBD1 (6 bases). This CDR3 has 14 residues. Trimming removed 5 bases from V and 0 bases from J, with 11 bases in between. CDR3 residues: CASSPGTYSYEQYF. The CDR3 DNA reads TGTGCCAGCAGTCCCGGGACATACTCCTACGAGCAGTACTTC.

This clonotype turned up a few times. The V call is TRBV20-1, the J call TRBJ1-1, with 7 bases aligning to TRBD1. Germline V lookup: CDR1 DFQATT, CDR2 SNEGSKA (reference sequence). The J segment lost 0 bases and the V segment lost 3 bases, leaving 4 bases of the junction unmatched. This CDR3 is built from 14 residues. The CDR3 coding sequence is TGCAGTGCTAGGGCAGGGGGAATGAACACTGAAGCTTTCTTT. As protein: CSARAGGMNTEAFF.